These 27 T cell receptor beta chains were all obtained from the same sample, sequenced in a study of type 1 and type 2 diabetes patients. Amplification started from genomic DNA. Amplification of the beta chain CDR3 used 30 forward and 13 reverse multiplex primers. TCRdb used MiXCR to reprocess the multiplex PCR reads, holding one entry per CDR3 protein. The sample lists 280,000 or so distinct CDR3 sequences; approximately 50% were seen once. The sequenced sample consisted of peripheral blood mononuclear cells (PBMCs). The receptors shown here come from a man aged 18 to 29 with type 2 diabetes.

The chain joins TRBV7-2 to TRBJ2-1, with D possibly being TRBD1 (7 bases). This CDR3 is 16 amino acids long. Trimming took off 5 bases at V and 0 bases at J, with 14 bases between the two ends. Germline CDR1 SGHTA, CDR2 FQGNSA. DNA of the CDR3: TGTGCCAGCAGCAAGAGGAGGGACAGCTCCTACAATGAGCAGTTCTTC. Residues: CASSKRRDSSYNEQFF.

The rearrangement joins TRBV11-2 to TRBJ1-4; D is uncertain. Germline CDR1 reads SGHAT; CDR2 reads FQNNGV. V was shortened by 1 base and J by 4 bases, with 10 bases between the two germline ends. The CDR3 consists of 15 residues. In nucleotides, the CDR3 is TGTGCCAGCAGCTTAGGAGGCAGCGGTAATGAAAAACTGTTTTTT. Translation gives CASSLGGSGNEKLFF.

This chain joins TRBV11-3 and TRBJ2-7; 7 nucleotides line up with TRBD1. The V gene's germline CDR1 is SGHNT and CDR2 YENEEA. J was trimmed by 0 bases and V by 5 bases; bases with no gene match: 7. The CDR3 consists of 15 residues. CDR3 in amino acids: CASSISGDSSYEQYF. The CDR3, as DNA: TGTGCCAGCAGCATTAGTGGGGACAGCTCCTACGAGCAGTACTTC.

The DNA of the CDR3 is TGTGCCTGGAGTGGGGACAGGTCGGGAGGAGTCGAGCAGTACTTC. Its translation is CAWSGDRSGGVEQYF. The V and J genes are TRBV30 and TRBJ2-7; a possible D gene is TRBD1 (8 bases). There are 15 residues in the CDR3. Looked up from germline, CDR1 is GTSNPN and CDR2 is SVGIG (reference sequence). V was clipped by 1 base and J by 6 bases, with 19 bases between them.

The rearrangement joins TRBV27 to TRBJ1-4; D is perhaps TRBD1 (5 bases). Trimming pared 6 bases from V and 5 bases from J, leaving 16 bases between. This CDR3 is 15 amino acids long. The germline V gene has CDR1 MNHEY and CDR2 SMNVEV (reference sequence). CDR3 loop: CASRPLGGSNEKLFF. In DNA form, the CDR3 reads TGTGCCAGCAGACCCCTCGGGGGGTCAAATGAAAAACTGTTTTTT.

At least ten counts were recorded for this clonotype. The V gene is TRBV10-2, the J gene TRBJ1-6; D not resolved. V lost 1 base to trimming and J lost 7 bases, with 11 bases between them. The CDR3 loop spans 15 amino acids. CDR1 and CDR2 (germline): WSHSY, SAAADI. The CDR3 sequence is CASSEWLAENSPLHF. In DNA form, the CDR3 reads TGCGCCAGCAGTGAGTGGTTGGCAGAAAATTCACCCCTCCACTTT.

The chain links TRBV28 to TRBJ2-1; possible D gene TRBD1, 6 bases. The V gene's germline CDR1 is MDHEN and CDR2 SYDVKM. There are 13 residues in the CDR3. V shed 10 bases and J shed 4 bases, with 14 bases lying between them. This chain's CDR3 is CAIQGSGYNEQFF. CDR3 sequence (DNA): TGTGCCATCCAGGGGAGCGGATACAATGAGCAGTTCTTC. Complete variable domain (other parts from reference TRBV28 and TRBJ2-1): DVKVTQSSRYLVKRTGEKVFLECVQDMDHENMFWYRQDPGLGLRLIYFSYDVKMKEKGDIPEGYSVSREKKERFSLILESASTNQTSMYLCAIQGSGYNEQFFGPGTRLTVL.

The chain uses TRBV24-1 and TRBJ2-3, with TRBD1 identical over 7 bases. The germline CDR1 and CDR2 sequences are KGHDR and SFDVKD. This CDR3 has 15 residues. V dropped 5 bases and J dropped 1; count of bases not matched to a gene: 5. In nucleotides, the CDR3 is TGTGCCACCAGTGCTCTCACAGGGGGCACAGATACGCAGTATTTT. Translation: CATSALTGGTDTQYF.

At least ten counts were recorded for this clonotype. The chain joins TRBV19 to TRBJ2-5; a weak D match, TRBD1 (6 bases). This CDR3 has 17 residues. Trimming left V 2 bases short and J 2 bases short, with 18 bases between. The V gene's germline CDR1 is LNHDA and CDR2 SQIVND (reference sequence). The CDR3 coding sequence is TGTGCCAGTAGTATAAGGGGATCCGGACAGTGGCAAGAGACCCAGTACTTC. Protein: CASSIRGSGQWQETQYF. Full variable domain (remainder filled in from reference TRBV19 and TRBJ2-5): DGGITQSPKYLFRKEGQNVTLSCEQNLNHDAMYWYRQDPGQGLRLIYYSQIVNDFQKGDIAEGYSVSREKKESFPLTVTSAQKNPTAFYLCASSIRGSGQWQETQYFGPGTRLLVL.

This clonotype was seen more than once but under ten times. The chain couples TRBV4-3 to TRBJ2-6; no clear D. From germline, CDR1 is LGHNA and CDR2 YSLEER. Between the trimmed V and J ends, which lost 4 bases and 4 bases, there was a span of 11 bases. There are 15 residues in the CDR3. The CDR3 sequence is CASSPVWGGANVLTF. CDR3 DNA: TGCGCCAGCAGCCCCGTTTGGGGAGGGGCCAACGTCCTGACTTTC.

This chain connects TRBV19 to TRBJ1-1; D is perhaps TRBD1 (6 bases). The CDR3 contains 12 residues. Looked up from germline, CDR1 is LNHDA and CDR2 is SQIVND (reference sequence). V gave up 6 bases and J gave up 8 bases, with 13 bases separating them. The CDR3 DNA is TGTGCCAGTAGACGAACGGGGGCGGAAGCTTTCTTT. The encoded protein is CASRRTGAEAFF.

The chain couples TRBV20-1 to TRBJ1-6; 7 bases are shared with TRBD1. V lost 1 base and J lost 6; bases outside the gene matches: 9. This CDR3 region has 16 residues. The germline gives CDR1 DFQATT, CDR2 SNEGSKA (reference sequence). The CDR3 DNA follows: TGCAGTGCTAGAGGGGAGTCGGGACAGACTAATTCACCCCTCCACTTT. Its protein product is CSARGESGQTNSPLHF.

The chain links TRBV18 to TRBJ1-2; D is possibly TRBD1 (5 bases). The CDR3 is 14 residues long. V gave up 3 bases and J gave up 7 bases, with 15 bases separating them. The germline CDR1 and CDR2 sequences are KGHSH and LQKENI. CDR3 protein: CASSPQGRRIGYTF. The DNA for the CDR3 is TGTGCCAGCTCACCCCAGGGAAGGAGAATTGGCTACACCTTC. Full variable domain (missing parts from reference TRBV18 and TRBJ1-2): NAGVMQNPRHLVRRRGQEARLRCSPMKGHSHVYWYRQLPEEGLKFMVYLQKENIIDESGMPKERFSAEFPKEGPSILRIQQVVRGDSAAYFCASSPQGRRIGYTFGSGTRLTVV.

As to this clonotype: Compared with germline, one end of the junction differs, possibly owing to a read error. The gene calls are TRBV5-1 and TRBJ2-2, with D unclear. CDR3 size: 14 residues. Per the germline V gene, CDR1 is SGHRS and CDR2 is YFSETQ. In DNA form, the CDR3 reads TGTGCCAGCTGTCCGGTTGCGAACACCGGGGAGCTGTTTTTT. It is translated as CASCPVANTGELFF.

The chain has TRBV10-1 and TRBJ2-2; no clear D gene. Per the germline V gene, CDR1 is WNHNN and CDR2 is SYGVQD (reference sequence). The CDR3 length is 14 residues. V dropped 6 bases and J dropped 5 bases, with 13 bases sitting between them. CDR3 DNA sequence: TGCGCCAGCAGGGCCCAGGCCGGGACCGGGGAGCTGTTTTTT. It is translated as CASRAQAGTGELFF.

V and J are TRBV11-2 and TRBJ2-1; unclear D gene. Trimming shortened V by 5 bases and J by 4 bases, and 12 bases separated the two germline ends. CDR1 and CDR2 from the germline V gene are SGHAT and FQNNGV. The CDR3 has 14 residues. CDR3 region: CASSPEPQYNEQFF. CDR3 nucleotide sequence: TGTGCCAGCAGCCCAGAACCACAGTACAATGAGCAGTTCTTC.

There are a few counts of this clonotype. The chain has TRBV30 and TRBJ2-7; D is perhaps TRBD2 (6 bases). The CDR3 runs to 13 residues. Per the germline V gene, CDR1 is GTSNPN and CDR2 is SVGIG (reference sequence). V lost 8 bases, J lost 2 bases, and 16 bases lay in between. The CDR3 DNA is TGTGCCAGTAGGAGGGACGGGACCTACGAGCAGTACTTC. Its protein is CASRRDGTYEQYF.

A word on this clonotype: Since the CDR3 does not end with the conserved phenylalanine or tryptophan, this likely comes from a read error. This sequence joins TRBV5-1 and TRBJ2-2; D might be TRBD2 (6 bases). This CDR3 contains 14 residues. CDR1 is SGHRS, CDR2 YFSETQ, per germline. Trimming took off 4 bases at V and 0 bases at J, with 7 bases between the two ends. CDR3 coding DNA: TGCGCCAGCAGCGGGGGGACGAACACCGGGGAGCTGTTTTCT. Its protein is CASSGGTNTGELFS.

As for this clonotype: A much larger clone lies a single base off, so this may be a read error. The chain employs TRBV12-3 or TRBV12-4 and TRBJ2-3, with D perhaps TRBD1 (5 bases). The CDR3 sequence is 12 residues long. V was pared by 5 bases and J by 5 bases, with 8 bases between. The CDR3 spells CASSEGVDTQYF. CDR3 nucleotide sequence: TGTGCCAGCAGTGAAGGGGTAGATACGCAGTATTTT.

The CDR3, as DNA: TGTGCCAGCACTGGGCCCGAGAATTATGGCTACACCTTC. Its protein is CASTGPENYGYTF. The chain uses TRBV15 and TRBJ1-2, with D unclear. V lost 10 bases, J lost 5 bases, and 17 bases lay in between. Germline-derived CDR1 and CDR2 are LNHNV and YYDKDF (reference sequence). This CDR3 is 13 amino acids long.

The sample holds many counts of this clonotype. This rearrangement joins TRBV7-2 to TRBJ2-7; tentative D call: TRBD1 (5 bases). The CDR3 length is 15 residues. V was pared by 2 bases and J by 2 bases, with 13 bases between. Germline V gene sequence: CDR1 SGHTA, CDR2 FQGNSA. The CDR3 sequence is CASSLTWTPTYEQYF. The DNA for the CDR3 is TGTGCCAGCAGCTTAACTTGGACACCAACCTACGAGCAGTACTTC.

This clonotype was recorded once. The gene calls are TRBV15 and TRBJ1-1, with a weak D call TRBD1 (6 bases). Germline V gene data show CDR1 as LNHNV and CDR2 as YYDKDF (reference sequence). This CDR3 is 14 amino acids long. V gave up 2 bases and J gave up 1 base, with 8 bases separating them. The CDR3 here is CATSRSGANTEAFF. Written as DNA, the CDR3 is TGTGCCACCAGCAGATCAGGGGCGAACACTGAAGCTTTCTTT.

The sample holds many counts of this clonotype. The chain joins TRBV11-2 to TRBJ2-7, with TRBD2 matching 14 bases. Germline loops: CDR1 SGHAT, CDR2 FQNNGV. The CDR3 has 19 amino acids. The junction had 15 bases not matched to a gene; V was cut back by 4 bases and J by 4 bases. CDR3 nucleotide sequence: TGTGCCAGCAGCTCACCGGGACTAGCGGGAGCGCGGTCCTCATACGAGCAGTACTTC. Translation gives CASSSPGLAGARSSYEQYF.

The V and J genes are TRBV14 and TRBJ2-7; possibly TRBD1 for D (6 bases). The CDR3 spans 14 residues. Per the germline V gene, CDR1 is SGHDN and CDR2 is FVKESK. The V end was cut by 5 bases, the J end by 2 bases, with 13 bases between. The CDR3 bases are TGTGCCAGCAGCTTTCGACAGGCCGCCTACGAGCAGTACTTC. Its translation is CASSFRQAAYEQYF.

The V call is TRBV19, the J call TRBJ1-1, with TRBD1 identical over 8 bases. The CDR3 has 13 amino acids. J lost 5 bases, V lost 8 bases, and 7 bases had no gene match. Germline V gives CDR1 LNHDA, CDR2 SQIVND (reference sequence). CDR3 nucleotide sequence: TGTGCCAGTGGTGACAGGGGTCAGACTGAAGCTTTCTTT. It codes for CASGDRGQTEAFF. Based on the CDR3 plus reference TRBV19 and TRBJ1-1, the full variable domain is DGGITQSPKYLFRKEGQNVTLSCEQNLNHDAMYWYRQDPGQGLRLIYYSQIVNDFQKGDIAEGYSVSREKKESFPLTVTSAQKNPTAFYLCASGDRGQTEAFFGQGTRLTVV.

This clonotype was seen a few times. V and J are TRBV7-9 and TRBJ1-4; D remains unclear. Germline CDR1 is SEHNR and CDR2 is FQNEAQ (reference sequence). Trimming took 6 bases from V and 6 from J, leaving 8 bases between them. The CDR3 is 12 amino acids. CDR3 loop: CASSWADEKLFF. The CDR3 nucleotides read TGTGCCAGCAGTTGGGCCGATGAAAAACTGTTTTTT.

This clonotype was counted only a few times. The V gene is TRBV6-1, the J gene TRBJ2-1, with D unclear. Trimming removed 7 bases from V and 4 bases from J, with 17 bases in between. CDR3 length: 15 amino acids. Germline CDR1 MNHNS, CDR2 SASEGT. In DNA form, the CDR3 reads TGTGCCAGCACCGCACGCGAAGACCGATACAATGAGCAGTTCTTC. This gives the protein CASTAREDRYNEQFF.